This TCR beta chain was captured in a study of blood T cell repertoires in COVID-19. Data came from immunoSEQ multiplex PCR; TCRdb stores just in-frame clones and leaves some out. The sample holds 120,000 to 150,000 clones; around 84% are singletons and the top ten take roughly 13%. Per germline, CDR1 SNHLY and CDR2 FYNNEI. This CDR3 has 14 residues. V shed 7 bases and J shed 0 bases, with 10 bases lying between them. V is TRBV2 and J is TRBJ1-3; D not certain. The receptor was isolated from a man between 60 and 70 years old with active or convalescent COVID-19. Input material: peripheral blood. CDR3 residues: CASTSGLSGNTIYF. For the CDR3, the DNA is TGTGCCAGCACGTCAGGCCTCTCTGGAAACACCATATATTTT.